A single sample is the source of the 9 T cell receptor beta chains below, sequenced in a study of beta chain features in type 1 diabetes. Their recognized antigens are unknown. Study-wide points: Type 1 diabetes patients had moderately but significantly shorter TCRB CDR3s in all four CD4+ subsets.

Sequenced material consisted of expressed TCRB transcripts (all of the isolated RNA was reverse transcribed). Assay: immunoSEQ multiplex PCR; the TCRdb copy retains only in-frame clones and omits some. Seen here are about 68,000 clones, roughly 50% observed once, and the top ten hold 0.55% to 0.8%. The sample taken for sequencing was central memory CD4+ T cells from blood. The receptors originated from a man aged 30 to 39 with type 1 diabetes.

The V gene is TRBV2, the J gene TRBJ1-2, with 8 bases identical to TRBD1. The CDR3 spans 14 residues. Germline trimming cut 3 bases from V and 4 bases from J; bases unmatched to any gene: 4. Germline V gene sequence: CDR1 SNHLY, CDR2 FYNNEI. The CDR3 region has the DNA TGTGCCAGCAGTGATGGCAGGGGGCCCTATGGCTACACCTTC. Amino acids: CASSDGRGPYGYTF.

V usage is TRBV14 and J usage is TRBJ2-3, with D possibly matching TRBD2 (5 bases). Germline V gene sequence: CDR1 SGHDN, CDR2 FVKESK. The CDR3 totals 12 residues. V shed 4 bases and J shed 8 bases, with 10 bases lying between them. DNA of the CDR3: TGTGCCAGCAGCCCTTTACGGGGTACGCAGTATTTT. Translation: CASSPLRGTQYF.

CDR3 protein: CASSFVNSGNTIYF. Written as DNA, the CDR3 is TGTGCCAGCAGCTTTGTCAACTCTGGAAACACCATATATTTT. The chain has TRBV5-6 and TRBJ1-3; no reliable D call. The CDR3 length is 14 residues. CDR1 SGHDT and CDR2 YYEEEE come from the germline V gene. Between the trimmed V and J ends, which lost 2 bases and 0 bases, there was a span of 6 bases.

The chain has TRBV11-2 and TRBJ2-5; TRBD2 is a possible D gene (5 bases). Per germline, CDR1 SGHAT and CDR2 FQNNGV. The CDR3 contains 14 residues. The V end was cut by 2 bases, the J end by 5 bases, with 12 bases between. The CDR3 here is CASSLTAVDETQYF. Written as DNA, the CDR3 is TGTGCCAGCAGCTTAACAGCGGTAGACGAGACCCAGTACTTC.

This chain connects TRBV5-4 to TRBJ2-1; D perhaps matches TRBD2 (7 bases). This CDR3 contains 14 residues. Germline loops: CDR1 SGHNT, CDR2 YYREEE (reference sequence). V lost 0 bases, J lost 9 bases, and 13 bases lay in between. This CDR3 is CASSLEAGASEQFF. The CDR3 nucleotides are TGTGCCAGCAGCTTGGAGGCGGGGGCGAGTGAGCAGTTCTTC.

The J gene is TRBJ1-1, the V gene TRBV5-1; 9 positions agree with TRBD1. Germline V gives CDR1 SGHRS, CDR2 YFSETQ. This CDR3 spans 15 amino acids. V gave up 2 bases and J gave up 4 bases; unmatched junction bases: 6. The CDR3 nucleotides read TGCGCCAGCAGCTTCGAACAGGGGGCGGTCACTGAAGCTTTCTTT. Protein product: CASSFEQGAVTEAFF.

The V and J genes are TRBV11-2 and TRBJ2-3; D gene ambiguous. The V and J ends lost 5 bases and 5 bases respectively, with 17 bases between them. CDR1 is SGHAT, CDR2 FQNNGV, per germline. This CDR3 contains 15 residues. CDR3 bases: TGTGCCAGCAGCCAACATACTAATGACGGAGATACGCAGTATTTT. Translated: CASSQHTNDGDTQYF.

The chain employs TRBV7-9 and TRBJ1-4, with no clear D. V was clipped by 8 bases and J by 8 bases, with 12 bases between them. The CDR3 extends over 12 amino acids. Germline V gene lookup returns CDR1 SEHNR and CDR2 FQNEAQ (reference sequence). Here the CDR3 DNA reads TGTGCCAGCGGACCGGGAGGGGAAAAACTGTTTTTT. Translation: CASGPGGEKLFF.

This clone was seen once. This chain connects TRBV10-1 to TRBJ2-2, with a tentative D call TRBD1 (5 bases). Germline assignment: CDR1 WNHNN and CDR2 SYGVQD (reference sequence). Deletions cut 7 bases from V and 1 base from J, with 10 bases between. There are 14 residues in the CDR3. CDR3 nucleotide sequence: TGCGCCAGCACCCCGACAGTGAACACCGGGGAGCTGTTTTTT. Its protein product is CASTPTVNTGELFF.